Below are 28 T cell receptor beta chains sequenced from a single sample in a study of control samples from healthy donors and cancer patients. Assay: immunoSEQ multiplex PCR; the TCRdb copy retains only in-frame clones and omits some. In all, the sample yields 150,000 to 200,000 clones. Sequenced: blood. The origin of the receptors is a woman in her thirties in good health.

V usage is TRBV28 and J usage is TRBJ1-4; D unclear. Germline V lookup: CDR1 MDHEN, CDR2 SYDVKM. The ends were cut back, 1 base at V and 4 bases at J, with 7 bases in the middle. This CDR3 spans 14 amino acids. The CDR3 is CASSLLSRNEKLFF. As DNA, the CDR3 is TGTGCCAGCAGTTTATTGTCACGTAATGAAAAACTGTTTTTT. The full variable domain, rest sourced from reference TRBV28 and TRBJ1-4, is DVKVTQSSRYLVKRTGEKVFLECVQDMDHENMFWYRQDPGLGLRLIYFSYDVKMKEKGDIPEGYSVSREKKERFSLILESASTNQTSMYLCASSLLSRNEKLFFGSGTQLSVL.

V usage is TRBV6-5 and J usage is TRBJ1-1; TRBD1 is a possible D gene (5 bases). The germline V and J ends were trimmed by 8 bases and 7 bases, with 14 bases remaining between them. In germline, CDR1 is MNHEY, CDR2 SVGAGI. There are 12 residues in the CDR3. The CDR3 protein is CASPSPGYEAFF. CDR3 sequence (DNA): TGTGCCAGCCCATCCCCAGGGTATGAAGCTTTCTTT.

V usage is TRBV18 and J usage is TRBJ1-4; D gene uncertain. CDR1 KGHSH and CDR2 LQKENI come from the germline V gene. Trimming shortened V by 3 bases and J by 0 bases, and 17 bases separated the two germline ends. CDR3 size: 18 residues. CDR3 amino acids: CASSPRSLSPATNEKLFF. DNA for the CDR3: TGTGCCAGCTCACCCCGGAGTCTGAGCCCCGCAACTAATGAAAAACTGTTTTTT. Complete variable domain (other parts from reference TRBV18 and TRBJ1-4): NAGVMQNPRHLVRRRGQEARLRCSPMKGHSHVYWYRQLPEEGLKFMVYLQKENIIDESGMPKERFSAEFPKEGPSILRIQQVVRGDSAAYFCASSPRSLSPATNEKLFFGSGTQLSVL.

The chain links TRBV7-8 to TRBJ2-5; no firm D call. Germline V gives CDR1 SGHVS, CDR2 FQNEAQ. CDR3 size: 11 residues. V lost 2 bases, J lost 5 bases, and 3 bases lay in between. CDR3 in DNA: TGTGCCAGCAGCTTAAAGGAGACCCAGTACTTC. It yields the protein CASSLKETQYF.

The rearrangement links TRBV6-6 to TRBJ1-6; D may be TRBD1 (5 bases). In germline, CDR1 is MNHNY, CDR2 SVGAGI (reference sequence). There are 13 residues in the CDR3. The germline V and J ends were trimmed by 7 bases and 6 bases, with 10 bases remaining between them. Here the CDR3 DNA reads TGTGCCAGCAATCGACAGTTTAATTCACCCCTCCACTTT. Its protein product is CASNRQFNSPLHF.

The V call is TRBV6-4, the J call TRBJ2-1, with D possibly being TRBD1 (7 bases). V gave up 6 bases and J gave up 6 bases, with 15 bases separating them. The CDR3 extends over 14 amino acids. Germline V gene sequence: CDR1 MRHNA, CDR2 SNTAGT. The CDR3 DNA follows: TGTGCCAGCAGCCCCAGGGGGGACGCCAATGAGCAGTTCTTC. Translating it yields CASSPRGDANEQFF.

The J gene is TRBJ1-5, the V gene TRBV28, with a weak D call TRBD1 (5 bases). In germline, CDR1 is MDHEN, CDR2 SYDVKM. The CDR3 totals 14 residues. V gave up 6 bases and J gave up 7 bases, with 16 bases separating them. This chain's CDR3 is CASSDGAGNQPQHF. The CDR3 DNA follows: TGTGCCAGCAGCGATGGGGCAGGGAACCAGCCCCAGCATTTT. Full variable domain (remainder filled in from reference TRBV28 and TRBJ1-5): DVKVTQSSRYLVKRTGEKVFLECVQDMDHENMFWYRQDPGLGLRLIYFSYDVKMKEKGDIPEGYSVSREKKERFSLILESASTNQTSMYLCASSDGAGNQPQHFGDGTRLSIL.

The gene calls are TRBV4-2 and TRBJ2-1; 8 bases are shared with TRBD2. With 0 bases clipped from V and 1 base from J, the junction kept 8 bases outside the gene matches. Per germline, CDR1 LGHNA and CDR2 YNFKEQ. The CDR3 is made up of 18 amino acids. The CDR3 is CASSQDQAGGGSYNEQFF. The CDR3 coding sequence is TGTGCCAGCAGCCAAGATCAGGCGGGGGGAGGGTCCTACAATGAGCAGTTCTTC.

CDR3 region: CASAGPGGPEAFGANVLTF. In DNA form, the CDR3 reads TGTGCCAGCGCGGGTCCTGGGGGGCCAGAGGCTTTTGGGGCCAACGTCCTGACTTTC. This chain joins TRBV27 and TRBJ2-6; D assignment may be TRBD1 or TRBD2 (6 bases each). V lost 8 bases and J 3 bases, leaving 26 bases between the germline ends. CDR1 and CDR2 from the germline V gene are MNHEY and SMNVEV (reference sequence). The CDR3 contains 19 residues.

The rearrangement links TRBV7-9 to TRBJ1-2; maybe TRBD1 (5 bases). V gave up 5 bases and J gave up 4 bases, with 20 bases separating them. Germline loops: CDR1 SEHNR, CDR2 FQNEAQ (reference sequence). This CDR3 has 16 amino acids. CDR3 amino acids: CASSAGTREAFYGYTF. The CDR3 DNA reads as TGTGCCAGCAGCGCAGGGACGAGGGAAGCCTTCTATGGCTACACCTTC.

The rearrangement links TRBV28 to TRBJ2-7; D is possibly TRBD2 (6 bases). Trimming removed 10 bases at V and 0 bases at J, with 13 bases between. Germline lookup yields CDR1 MDHEN and CDR2 SYDVKM. The length of the CDR3 is 13 residues. CDR3 loop: CAIRDSSSYEQYF. CDR3 nucleotide sequence: TGTGCCATCCGGGACTCCTCCTCCTACGAGCAGTACTTC.

This chain uses TRBV25-1 with TRBJ1-1; D is unresolved. The CDR3 extends over 12 amino acids. Germline V CDR1 and CDR2: MGHDK, SYGVNS. The V and J ends lost 3 bases and 2 bases respectively, with 4 bases between them. CDR3 protein: CASSEVNTEAFF. CDR3 coding DNA: TGTGCCAGCAGTGAGGTAAACACTGAAGCTTTCTTT.

This rearrangement joins TRBV19 to TRBJ2-7; tentative D call: TRBD1 (5 bases). CDR1 and CDR2 from the germline V gene are LNHDA and SQIVND (reference sequence). V lost 4 bases and J lost 2, with 12 bases in between. CDR3 length: 14 residues. CDR3 in DNA: TGTGCCAGTAGTACCGACAGTTTTACCTACGAGCAGTACTTC. It encodes CASSTDSFTYEQYF.

The rearrangement links TRBV28 to TRBJ2-1, with D unclear. The CDR3 spans 12 residues. V was pared by 6 bases and J by 8 bases, with 11 bases between. Germline CDR1 MDHEN, CDR2 SYDVKM. Here the CDR3 reads CASSSWNHEQFF. Here the CDR3 DNA reads TGTGCCAGCAGCTCCTGGAACCATGAGCAGTTCTTC. Together with reference TRBV28 and TRBJ2-1, the CDR3 gives the full variable domain: DVKVTQSSRYLVKRTGEKVFLECVQDMDHENMFWYRQDPGLGLRLIYFSYDVKMKEKGDIPEGYSVSREKKERFSLILESASTNQTSMYLCASSSWNHEQFFGPGTRLTVL.

The rearrangement links TRBV5-6 to TRBJ2-3; the match to TRBD1 covers 8 bases. Germline lookup yields CDR1 SGHDT and CDR2 YYEEEE. CDR3 length equals 16 residues. The V and J ends lost 1 base and 1 base, in that order; junction bases with no gene match: 5. This CDR3 is CASSLLQGVGTDTQYF. The CDR3 coding sequence is TGTGCCAGCAGCTTGCTACAGGGGGTAGGCACAGATACGCAGTATTTT.

This chain uses TRBV30 with TRBJ1-1; perhaps TRBD1 as D (6 bases). V lost 8 bases to trimming and J lost 3 bases, with 16 bases between them. Germline CDR1 and CDR2: GTSNPN and SVGIG (reference sequence). The CDR3 runs to 13 residues. The CDR3 sequence is CANRDTRHTEAFF. CDR3 nucleotide sequence: TGTGCCAACAGGGACACCCGGCACACTGAAGCTTTCTTT.

The chain employs TRBV5-5 and TRBJ1-6; D is unclear. The CDR3 extends over 14 amino acids. Trimming left V 6 bases short and J 6 bases short, with 13 bases between. The V gene's germline CDR1 is SGHKS and CDR2 YYEKEE (reference sequence). CDR3 protein: CASNRRQTNSPLHF. Written as DNA, the CDR3 is TGTGCCAGCAACCGGAGGCAGACTAATTCACCCCTCCACTTT.

This rearrangement joins TRBV6-2 or TRBV6-3 to TRBJ1-2, with TRBD1 matching over 7 bases. The V and J ends lost 5 bases and 3 bases, in that order; junction bases with no gene match: 24. The CDR3 totals 20 residues. Germline CDR1 and CDR2: MNHEY and SVGEGT. This CDR3 is CASSLPPISRGARFHYGYTF. The CDR3 coding sequence is TGTGCCAGCAGTCTACCCCCCATCAGCAGGGGGGCGAGGTTTCACTATGGCTACACCTTC.

The chain recombines TRBV4-1 with TRBJ2-7; perhaps TRBD2 as D (6 bases). Deletions cut 4 bases from V and 0 bases from J, with 10 bases between. The CDR3 covers 14 residues. CDR1 and CDR2 from the germline V gene are MGHRA and YSYEKL. CDR3 in DNA: TGCGCCAGCAGCCGGGGACTGAACTCCTACGAGCAGTACTTC. This translates into CASSRGLNSYEQYF.

The J gene is TRBJ2-1, the V gene TRBV2; possibly TRBD1 for D (6 bases). Germline V CDR1 and CDR2: SNHLY, FYNNEI. Trimming pared 6 bases from V and 0 bases from J, leaving 24 bases between. The CDR3 consists of 19 residues. The CDR3 DNA sequence: TGTGCCAGCAGGGGGACACCTCAGACAGCATCAAGCTCCTACAATGAGCAGTTCTTC. It encodes CASRGTPQTASSSYNEQFF. The variable domain in full, completed from reference TRBV2 and TRBJ2-1, reads EPEVTQTPSHQVTQMGQEVILRCVPISNHLYFYWYRQILGQKVEFLVSFYNNEISEKSEIFDDQFSVERPDGSNFTLKIRSTKLEDSAMYFCASRGTPQTASSSYNEQFFGPGTRLTVL.

The chain has TRBV6-1 and TRBJ1-6, with a tentative D call TRBD1 (5 bases). CDR1 MNHNS and CDR2 SASEGT come from the germline V gene. Trimming took off 4 bases at V and 7 bases at J, with 20 bases between the two ends. This CDR3 is built from 17 residues. The CDR3 sequence: CASSGGAQVLGNSPLHF. The CDR3 DNA is TGTGCCAGCAGTGGGGGTGCACAGGTTCTAGGGAATTCACCCCTCCACTTT.

The CDR3 DNA is TGTGCCAGTACAGACCACCCTGGACAGAACACCGGGGAGCTGTTTTTT. As protein: CASTDHPGQNTGELFF. The chain links TRBV28 to TRBJ2-2; possibly TRBD1 for D (5 bases). V shed 9 bases and J shed 1 base, with 18 bases lying between them. The germline CDR1 and CDR2 sequences are MDHEN and SYDVKM. This CDR3 is 16 amino acids long.

The chain carries TRBV5-1 and TRBJ1-5; D ambiguous. Germline CDR1 and CDR2: SGHRS and YFSETQ. The CDR3 extends over 13 amino acids. Trimming removed 4 bases from V and 5 bases from J, with 10 bases in between. The CDR3 DNA reads TGCGCCAGCAGCCTCCTGACGGATCAGCCCCAGCATTTT. It encodes CASSLLTDQPQHF.

This chain connects TRBV30 to TRBJ1-2, with 9 bases matching TRBD1. Trimming at V came to 2 bases and at J to 8 bases, leaving 9 bases not matched to a gene. This CDR3 has 14 residues. CDR1 GTSNPN and CDR2 SVGIG come from the germline V gene (reference sequence). The CDR3 region has the DNA TGTGCCTGGAGTCCCTTTACAGGGGGCCCCGGCTACACCTTC. It codes for CAWSPFTGGPGYTF.

This chain connects TRBV19 to TRBJ2-3; no reliable D call. The CDR3 runs to 17 residues. The ends were cut back, 6 bases at V and 2 bases at J, with 21 bases in the middle. In germline, CDR1 is LNHDA, CDR2 SQIVND (reference sequence). Here the CDR3 reads CASSLERHEGPTDTQYF. CDR3 DNA sequence: TGTGCCAGTAGCCTAGAACGCCACGAAGGACCCACAGATACGCAGTATTTT. The whole variable domain, filled in from reference TRBV19 and TRBJ2-3, reads DGGITQSPKYLFRKEGQNVTLSCEQNLNHDAMYWYRQDPGQGLRLIYYSQIVNDFQKGDIAEGYSVSREKKESFPLTVTSAQKNPTAFYLCASSLERHEGPTDTQYFGPGTRLTVL.

J is TRBJ2-5 and V is TRBV9, with D possibly being TRBD1 or TRBD2 (7 bases each). Trimming shortened V by 3 bases and J by 7 bases, and 13 bases separated the two germline ends. This CDR3 comprises 13 residues. Germline assignment: CDR1 SGDLS and CDR2 YYNGEE. This CDR3 is CASSATGEGTQYF. The CDR3, as DNA: TGTGCCAGCAGCGCAACAGGGGAGGGGACCCAGTACTTC.

This sequence joins TRBV24-1 and TRBJ2-5; D might be TRBD1 (5 bases). CDR1 is KGHDR and CDR2 is SFDVKD in the germline V gene. V lost 1 base, J lost 1 base, and 9 bases lay in between. The CDR3 contains 15 residues. The CDR3 DNA reads as TGTGCCACCAGTGATTTAAGGCAGGGCCAAGAGACCCAGTACTTC. This encodes CATSDLRQGQETQYF.

This rearrangement joins TRBV30 to TRBJ1-5; D not resolved. CDR3 size: 13 residues. Germline V gene data show CDR1 as GTSNPN and CDR2 as SVGIG (reference sequence). V was shortened by 3 bases and J by 1 base, with 7 bases between the two germline ends. CDR3 residues: CAWSFMSNQPQHF. Written as DNA, the CDR3 is TGTGCCTGGAGCTTTATGAGCAATCAGCCCCAGCATTTT.